The clone carrying this T cell receptor beta chain was observed many times. TCRdb redid the calling of the RT-PCR reads with MiXCR, one entry per CDR3 protein. The data show hundreds of thousands of distinct CDR3 sequences, 14% seen once. This TCR was recovered from a female donor in good health, serving as a healthy control. The specimen sequenced was memory CD4+ T cells from blood.

The CDR3 loop is CASSDGGSRPGELFF. CDR3 bases: TGCGCCAGCAGTGACGGCGGGTCCAGGCCCGGGGAGCTGTTTTTT. The chain has TRBV10-2 and TRBJ2-2, with D perhaps matching TRBD2 (5 bases). Looked up from germline, CDR1 is WSHSY and CDR2 is SAAADI. Trimming removed 3 bases at V and 6 bases at J, with 14 bases between. There are 15 residues in the CDR3.